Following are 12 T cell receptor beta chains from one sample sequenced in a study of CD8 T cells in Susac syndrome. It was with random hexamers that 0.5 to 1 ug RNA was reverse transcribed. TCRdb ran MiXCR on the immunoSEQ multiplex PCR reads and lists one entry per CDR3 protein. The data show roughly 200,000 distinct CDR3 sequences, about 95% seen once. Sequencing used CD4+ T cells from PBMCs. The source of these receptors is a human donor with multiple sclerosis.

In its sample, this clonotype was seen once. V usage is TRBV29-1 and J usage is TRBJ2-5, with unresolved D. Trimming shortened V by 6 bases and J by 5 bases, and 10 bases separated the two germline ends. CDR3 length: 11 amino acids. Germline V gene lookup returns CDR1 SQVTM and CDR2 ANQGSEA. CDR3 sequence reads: CSVWTDETQYF. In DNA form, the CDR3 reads TGCAGCGTGTGGACGGATGAGACCCAGTACTTC.

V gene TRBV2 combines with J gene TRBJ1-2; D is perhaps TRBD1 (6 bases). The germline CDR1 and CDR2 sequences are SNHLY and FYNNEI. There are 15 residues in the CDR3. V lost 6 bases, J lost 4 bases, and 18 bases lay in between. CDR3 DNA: TGTGCCAGCAGAGCCGGACAGCCCGGATCCTATGGCTACACCTTC. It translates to CASRAGQPGSYGYTF.

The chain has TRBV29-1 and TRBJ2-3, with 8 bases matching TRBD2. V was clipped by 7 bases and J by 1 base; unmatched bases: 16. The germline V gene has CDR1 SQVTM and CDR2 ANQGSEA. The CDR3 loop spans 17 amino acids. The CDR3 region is CSAATGGASIGTDTQYF. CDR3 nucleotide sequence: TGCAGCGCGGCTACGGGGGGGGCCTCAATCGGCACAGATACGCAGTATTTT.

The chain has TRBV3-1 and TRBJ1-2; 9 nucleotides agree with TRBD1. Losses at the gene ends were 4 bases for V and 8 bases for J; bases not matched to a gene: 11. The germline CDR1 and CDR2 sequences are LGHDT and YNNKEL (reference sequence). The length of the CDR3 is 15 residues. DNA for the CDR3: TGTGCCAGCAGCCCAATGGGGACAGGGACGGGCGGCTACACCTTC. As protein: CASSPMGTGTGGYTF.

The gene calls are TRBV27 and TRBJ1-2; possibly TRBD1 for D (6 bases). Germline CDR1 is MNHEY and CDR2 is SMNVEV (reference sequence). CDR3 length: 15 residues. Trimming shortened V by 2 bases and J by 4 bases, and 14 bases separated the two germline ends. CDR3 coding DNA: TGTGCCAGCAGTTTAGGAGCAGGGGACTTCTATGGCTACACCTTC. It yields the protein CASSLGAGDFYGYTF.

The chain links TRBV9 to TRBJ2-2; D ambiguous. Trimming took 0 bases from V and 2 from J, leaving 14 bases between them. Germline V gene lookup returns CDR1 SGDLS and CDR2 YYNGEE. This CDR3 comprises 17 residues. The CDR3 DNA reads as TGTGCCAGCAGCGTAGTCGGCAGCCGAGCTAACACCGGGGAGCTGTTTTTT. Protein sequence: CASSVVGSRANTGELFF.

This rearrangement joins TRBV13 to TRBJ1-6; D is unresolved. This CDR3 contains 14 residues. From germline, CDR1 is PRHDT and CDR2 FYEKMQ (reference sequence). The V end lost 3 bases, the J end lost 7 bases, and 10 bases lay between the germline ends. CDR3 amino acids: CASSFRAGNSPLHF. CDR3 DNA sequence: TGTGCCAGCAGCTTCCGGGCTGGAAATTCACCCCTCCACTTT.

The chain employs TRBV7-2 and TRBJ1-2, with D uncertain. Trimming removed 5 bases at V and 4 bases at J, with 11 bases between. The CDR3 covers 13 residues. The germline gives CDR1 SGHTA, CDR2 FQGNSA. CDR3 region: CASSPVAAYGYTF. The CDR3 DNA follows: TGTGCCAGCAGCCCGGTAGCCGCCTATGGCTACACCTTC.

The CDR3 bases are TGCAGCGTGTGGTCCGGTGCGGACGAGCAGTACTTC. The encoded protein is CSVWSGADEQYF. The V call is TRBV29-1, the J call TRBJ2-7; unclear D gene. Germline V gene lookup returns CDR1 SQVTM and CDR2 ANQGSEA. V was clipped by 6 bases and J by 5 bases, with 14 bases between them. CDR3 length: 12 amino acids.

In nucleotides, the CDR3 is TGTGCCAGCAGTCCTTCTGGGCCCCCCTACGAGCAGTACTTC. It specifies CASSPSGPPYEQYF. The chain combines TRBV12-3 or TRBV12-4 with TRBJ2-7; D is undetermined. V was cut by 5 bases and J by 2 bases, with 13 bases left in between. This CDR3 has 14 residues.

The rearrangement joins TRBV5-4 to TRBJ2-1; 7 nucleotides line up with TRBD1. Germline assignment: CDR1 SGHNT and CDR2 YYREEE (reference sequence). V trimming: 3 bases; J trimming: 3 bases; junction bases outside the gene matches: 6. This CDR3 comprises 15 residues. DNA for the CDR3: TGTGCCAGCAGCTCGGGACAGACACTCTACAATGAGCAGTTCTTC. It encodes CASSSGQTLYNEQFF.

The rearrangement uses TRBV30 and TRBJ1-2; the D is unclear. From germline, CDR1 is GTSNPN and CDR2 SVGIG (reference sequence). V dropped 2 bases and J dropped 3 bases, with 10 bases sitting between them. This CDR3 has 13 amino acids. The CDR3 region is CAWSTVLYYGYTF. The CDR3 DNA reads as TGTGCCTGGAGTACAGTCTTATACTATGGCTACACCTTC.